What follows are 20 T cell receptor beta chains derived from one specimen sequenced in a study of blood T cell repertoires in COVID-19. Assay: immunoSEQ multiplex PCR; the TCRdb copy retains only in-frame clones and omits some. The top ten hold 19% of the sample, which has some 160,000 clones, around 79% seen once. Sequencing was done on a sample of PBMCs or T cells enriched from blood (not recorded which). These receptors all come from a woman in her sixties or seventies in a cohort exposed to, infected with or recovered from COVID-19 (not recorded which).

This clone appeared a single time. V usage is TRBV5-4 and J usage is TRBJ1-2, with TRBD1 matching 9 bases. CDR3 length: 18 amino acids. The junction had 21 bases not matched to a gene; V was cut back by 4 bases and J by 8 bases. Germline CDR1 reads SGHNT; CDR2 reads YYREEE (reference sequence). The CDR3: CASSPGGVTTGGRGGYTF. CDR3 nucleotides: TGTGCCAGCAGCCCCGGGGGTGTTACCACAGGGGGCCGAGGAGGCTACACCTTC.

The genes are TRBV20-1 and TRBJ1-1, with D perhaps matching TRBD1 (5 bases). Germline CDR1 is DFQATT and CDR2 is SNEGSKA (reference sequence). Trimming left V 3 bases short and J 5 bases short, with 13 bases between. This CDR3 has 13 residues. In nucleotides, the CDR3 is TGCAGTGCTAGTAGGGCAGGGCTGACTGAAGCTTTCTTT. It yields the protein CSASRAGLTEAFF.

The chain is built from TRBV2 and TRBJ1-2, with D uncertain. With 10 bases removed from V and 4 bases from J, the gap between germline ends came to 16 bases. This CDR3 comprises 13 residues. The germline CDR1 and CDR2 sequences are SNHLY and FYNNEI. The CDR3: CATVAEPVYGYTF. Here the CDR3 DNA reads TGTGCCACCGTGGCTGAACCAGTCTATGGCTACACCTTC.

The genes are TRBV28 and TRBJ2-7; TRBD1 aligns across 10 bases. V was clipped by 7 bases and J by 2 bases; unmatched bases: 8. Germline V CDR1 and CDR2: MDHEN, SYDVKM. CDR3 length equals 15 residues. The CDR3, as DNA: TGTGCCAGCATTGCTACCGGGACAGGGGCCTACGAGCAGTACTTC. Its translation: CASIATGTGAYEQYF. The full variable domain, in which reference TRBV28 and TRBJ2-7 provide the parts outside the CDR3, is DVKVTQSSRYLVKRTGEKVFLECVQDMDHENMFWYRQDPGLGLRLIYFSYDVKMKEKGDIPEGYSVSREKKERFSLILESASTNQTSMYLCASIATGTGAYEQYFGPGTRLTVT.

V usage is TRBV19 and J usage is TRBJ1-3; D remains ambiguous. Germline CDR1 and CDR2: LNHDA and SQIVND (reference sequence). Trimming pared 5 bases from V and 4 bases from J, leaving 9 bases between. CDR3 length equals 13 residues. The chain's CDR3 is CASSAGLGNTIYF. The DNA for the CDR3 is TGTGCCAGTAGTGCGGGTCTAGGAAACACCATATATTTT.

Worth noting for this clone: One end of the junction varies from germline; a read error may be responsible. The rearrangement joins TRBV11-1 to TRBJ2-7; 8 positions agree with TRBD2. This CDR3 has 12 amino acids. CDR1 and CDR2 from the germline V gene are SGHAT and FQDESV (reference sequence). CDR3 sequence: CASSFTSGGGVF. The CDR3 DNA reads as TGTGCCAGCAGCTTTACTAGCGGCGGAGGAGTTTTC.

V gene TRBV19 combines with J gene TRBJ2-2, with 7 bases matching TRBD1. CDR3 length: 13 residues. The V and J ends lost 6 bases and 7 bases, in that order; junction bases with no gene match: 5. CDR1 is LNHDA, CDR2 SQIVND, per germline (reference sequence). The CDR3 coding sequence is TGTGCCAGTAGACCAGGGGGTTTCGGGGAGCTGTTTTTT. Amino acid sequence: CASRPGGFGELFF.

As regards this clone: Other DNA sequences in this sample translate to the same CDR3. The rearrangement links TRBV28 to TRBJ2-5; 9 nucleotides agree with TRBD1. The junction had 10 bases not matched to a gene; V was cut back by 6 bases and J by 5 bases. The length of the CDR3 is 15 residues. Germline CDR1 and CDR2: MDHEN and SYDVKM. The CDR3 coding sequence is TGTGCCAGCAGCAGTCCGGGACAGGGCCAGGAGACCCAGTACTTC. Amino acid sequence: CASSSPGQGQETQYF.

This sequence joins TRBV2 and TRBJ1-4; no definite D call. V was trimmed by 4 bases and J by 3 bases, leaving 9 bases between them. Germline CDR1 reads SNHLY; CDR2 reads FYNNEI. The CDR3 runs 14 residues. The CDR3 is CASSVSLANEKLFF. DNA for the CDR3: TGTGCCAGCAGTGTGTCCCTAGCTAATGAAAAACTGTTTTTT.

The V gene is TRBV6-6, the J gene TRBJ2-7, with 7 bases aligning to TRBD2. The CDR3 has 17 residues. CDR1 is MNHNY, CDR2 SVGAGI, per germline (reference sequence). Losses at the gene ends were 5 bases for V and 5 bases for J; bases not matched to a gene: 18. The CDR3 loop is CASSHTSAGGGSNEQYF. The CDR3 bases are TGTGCCAGCAGTCATACTAGCGCCGGTGGGGGAAGCAACGAGCAGTACTTC.

J is TRBJ2-7 and V is TRBV28; D perhaps matches TRBD2 (6 bases). V was pared by 6 bases and J by 6 bases, with 12 bases between. CDR3 length: 12 residues. Germline-derived CDR1 and CDR2 are MDHEN and SYDVKM. The DNA of the CDR3 is TGTGCCAGCAGCACCGGACTATCCGAGCAGTACTTC. This gives the protein CASSTGLSEQYF.

J is TRBJ1-2 and V is TRBV6-6, with D possibly matching TRBD1 (6 bases). There are 17 residues in the CDR3. Germline CDR1 reads MNHNY; CDR2 reads SVGAGI (reference sequence). V was cut by 5 bases and J by 2 bases, with 21 bases left in between. CDR3 sequence: CASSLERGATQNYGYTF. Here the CDR3 DNA reads TGTGCCAGCAGTCTAGAGCGGGGGGCCACACAAAACTATGGCTACACCTTC.

This rearrangement joins TRBV6-5 to TRBJ2-5; 7 bases align to TRBD1. The junction had 7 bases not matched to a gene; V was cut back by 6 bases and J by 3 bases. CDR1 and CDR2 from the germline V gene are MNHEY and SVGAGI. This CDR3 is 14 amino acids long. The CDR3, as DNA: TGTGCCAGCAGGTTGACCGGGACAGAAGAGACCCAGTACTTC. Residues: CASRLTGTEETQYF.

This chain links TRBV28 with TRBJ1-2; D unclear. The CDR3 runs 15 residues. CDR1 and CDR2 from the germline V gene are MDHEN and SYDVKM. Trimming took 4 bases from V and 1 from J, leaving 13 bases between them. The CDR3 here is CASSSVSKHNYGYTF. CDR3 DNA sequence: TGTGCCAGCAGTTCTGTTTCAAAACATAACTATGGCTACACCTTC.

The chain is built from TRBV5-1 and TRBJ1-1; D unclear. V was clipped by 4 bases and J by 5 bases, with 12 bases between them. Germline V CDR1 and CDR2: SGHRS, YFSETQ. CDR3 length: 13 amino acids. CDR3 amino acids: CASSPLGITEAFF. The CDR3 DNA is TGCGCCAGCAGCCCCCTCGGGATTACTGAAGCTTTCTTT.

The J gene is TRBJ2-1, the V gene TRBV28; D is uncertain. CDR1 is MDHEN, CDR2 SYDVKM, per germline. The CDR3 covers 14 residues. Between the trimmed V and J ends, which lost 6 bases and 13 bases, there was a span of 22 bases. CDR3 DNA sequence: TGTGCCAGCAGCGCACGGAGCACACGTATTTATCAGTTCTTC. This gives the protein CASSARSTRIYQFF.

The rearrangement uses TRBV11-3 and TRBJ1-2; 7 bases line up with TRBD1. Trimming at V came to 5 bases and at J to 8 bases, leaving 11 bases not matched to a gene. CDR3 length: 14 residues. Germline lookup yields CDR1 SGHNT and CDR2 YENEEA. Here the CDR3 DNA reads TGTGCCAGCAGCCCAAGGACAGGTTCAGGAGGCTACACCTTC. This translates into CASSPRTGSGGYTF. The full variable domain, in which reference TRBV11-3 and TRBJ1-2 provide the parts outside the CDR3, is EAGVVQSPRYKIIEKKQPVAFWCNPISGHNTLYWYLQNLGQGPELLIRYENEEAVDDSQLPKDRFSAERLKGVDSTLKIQPAELGDSAVYLCASSPRTGSGGYTFGSGTRLTVV.

This clone was counted a single time. This chain uses TRBV6-2 or TRBV6-3 with TRBJ1-2; 7 bases align to TRBD1. After removal of 2 bases from V and 7 bases from J, the junction contained 7 bases not matched to a gene. This CDR3 region has 14 residues. The germline CDR1 and CDR2 sequences are MNHEY and SVGEGT. The CDR3 DNA follows: TGTGCCAGCAGTTACGACAGGGCCAGAGGTGGCTACACCTTC. Translated: CASSYDRARGGYTF.

The chain joins TRBV28 to TRBJ2-3, with 8 bases identical to TRBD2. The germline V gene encodes CDR1 MDHEN and CDR2 SYDVKM. V dropped 2 bases and J dropped 5; count of bases not matched to a gene: 3. The CDR3 totals 14 residues. CDR3 coding DNA: TGTGCCAGCAGTTTAGCGGGAGGAGGAGATACGCAGTATTTT. Protein: CASSLAGGGDTQYF.

In nucleotides, the CDR3 is TGTGCCAGCAGCTCGGGACTAGCGGGAGTGGCAGATACGCAGTATTTT. It specifies CASSSGLAGVADTQYF. V is TRBV11-2 and J is TRBJ2-3; 14 bases agree with TRBD2. CDR1 is SGHAT and CDR2 is FQNNGV in the germline V gene. This CDR3 contains 16 residues. Germline trimming cut 4 bases from V and 4 bases from J; bases unmatched to any gene: 4.